These T cell receptor beta chains were read from a single sample in a study of shared clonotypes between healthy human individuals. Sequencing was performed with immunoSEQ multiplex PCR; in TCRdb, only in-frame clones are kept and a portion is missing. This sample yields roughly 2.2 million clones, of which 92% are seen a single time; 0.3% to 0.45% belongs to the top ten. The sequenced sample was naive CD4+ T cells from PBMCs. The receptors were gathered from a man aged 18 to 30 in good health. Some clones in this sample may be carry-over from other donors' samples. Both conserved end residues are part of each CDR3. The order of the fields is D gene, clone size, J gene, V gene, CDR3 DNA, CDR3 protein. The D gene is left open where the match is weak. Size is stated for part of the rows, as once, few or many counts, or as a class when the clone is expanded.

D gene: .
clone size: .
J gene: TRBJ1-1
V gene: TRBV19
CDR3 DNA: TGTGCCAGTAGTATAGGGGGACTTCAGGGCACTGAAGCTTTCTTT
CDR3 protein: CASSIGGLQGTEAFF

D gene: .
clone size: .
J gene: TRBJ2-4
V gene: TRBV29-1
CDR3 DNA: TGCAGCGTTGTGGCGGGACAGAGTTACTTC
CDR3 protein: CSVVAGQSYF

D gene: TRBD2
clone size: .
J gene: TRBJ2-1
V gene: TRBV6-1
CDR3 DNA: TGTGCCAGCAGTGCCCGGACTAGCGGGCCACGCAATGAGCAGTTCTTC
CDR3 protein: CASSARTSGPRNEQFF

D gene: TRBD1
clone size: .
J gene: TRBJ2-3
V gene: TRBV30
CDR3 DNA: TGTGCCTGGAGTGGTAAGGTTGGCCTAGGGGGCACGCAGTATTTT
CDR3 protein: CAWSGKVGLGGTQYF

D gene: TRBD1
clone size: .
J gene: TRBJ1-3
V gene: TRBV28
CDR3 DNA: TGTGCCAGCAGTGTACCGGGACAGGGGACTGGAAACACCATATATTTT
CDR3 protein: CASSVPGQGTGNTIYF

D gene: .
clone size: once
J gene: TRBJ2-6
V gene: TRBV7-8
CDR3 DNA: TGTGCCAGCAGCTTCTCTGGGGCCAACGTCCTGACTTTC
CDR3 protein: CASSFSGANVLTF

D gene: TRBD2
clone size: .
J gene: TRBJ2-1
V gene: TRBV18
CDR3 DNA: TGTGCCAGCTCACCCGACCTTCTAGCGGGAGGCCCTTACAATGAGCAGTTCTTC
CDR3 protein: CASSPDLLAGGPYNEQFF

D gene: .
clone size: .
J gene: TRBJ2-7
V gene: TRBV6-1
CDR3 DNA: TGTGCCAGCAGTTTCGGCTTAACGATGGGGCAGTACTTC
CDR3 protein: CASSFGLTMGQYF

D gene: TRBD1
clone size: few
J gene: TRBJ1-1
V gene: TRBV14
CDR3 DNA: TGTGCCAGCAGCCAGGAACACAGGGGGGGAGCTTTCTTT
CDR3 protein: CASSQEHRGGAFF

D gene: .
clone size: once
J gene: TRBJ2-1
V gene: TRBV18
CDR3 DNA: TGTGCCAGCTCACCCTTGACAATGAGCTCCTACAATGAGCAGTTCTTC
CDR3 protein: CASSPLTMSSYNEQFF

D gene: .
clone size: .
J gene: TRBJ2-2
V gene: TRBV10-3
CDR3 DNA: TGTGCCATCAGTGAACTAGAGAACACCGGGGAGCTGTTTTTT
CDR3 protein: CAISELENTGELFF

D gene: TRBD1
clone size: .
J gene: TRBJ1-2
V gene: TRBV4-1
CDR3 DNA: TGCGCCAGCAGCCAAGTAATTAATAAAGACAGGGACTATGGCTACACCTTC
CDR3 protein: CASSQVINKDRDYGYTF

D gene: TRBD1
clone size: .
J gene: TRBJ1-4
V gene: TRBV9
CDR3 DNA: TGTGCCAGCAGCGCGGACAGGGGGTCGGGCAAACTGTTTTTT
CDR3 protein: CASSADRGSGKLFF

D gene: TRBD1
clone size: few
J gene: TRBJ1-1
V gene: TRBV19
CDR3 DNA: TGTGCCAGTAGTATTCACGGCAGGGGGCAAGGGGAAGCTTTCTTT
CDR3 protein: CASSIHGRGQGEAFF

D gene: .
clone size: .
J gene: TRBJ1-4
V gene: TRBV2
CDR3 DNA: TGTGCCAGCAGCGACGGGACGGCGAATGAAAAACTGTTTTTT
CDR3 protein: CASSDGTANEKLFF

D gene: .
clone size: .
J gene: TRBJ2-7
V gene: TRBV28
CDR3 DNA: TGTGCCAGCAGTTCCCCTCGGGGGGCGAATAGGTATGAGCAGTACTTC
CDR3 protein: CASSSPRGANRYEQYF

D gene: .
clone size: .
J gene: TRBJ2-2
V gene: TRBV4-1
CDR3 DNA: TGCGCCAGCAGCCAACCCCTGAGCGGGAACACCGGGGAGCTGTTTTTT
CDR3 protein: CASSQPLSGNTGELFF

D gene: .
clone size: .
J gene: TRBJ2-7
V gene: TRBV21-1
CDR3 DNA: TGTGCCAGCAGCAAATGGGGGGGACAGGGGCTCCGCCACGAGCAGTACTTC
CDR3 protein: CASSKWGGQGLRHEQYF

D gene: .
clone size: .
J gene: TRBJ2-4
V gene: TRBV5-4
CDR3 DNA: TGTGCCAGCAGCTCATCTTTTTCGACTGCAAGCATTCAGTACTTC
CDR3 protein: CASSSSFSTASIQYF

D gene: TRBD1
clone size: .
J gene: TRBJ1-1
V gene: TRBV6-6
CDR3 DNA: TGTGCCAGCAGCGTGGGACAGGGCAAGAACACTGAAGCTTTCTTT
CDR3 protein: CASSVGQGKNTEAFF

D gene: .
clone size: .
J gene: TRBJ1-5
V gene: TRBV6-6
CDR3 DNA: TGTGCCAGCAGTTACGTGGGGGCGCAGGTCCAGCCCCAGCATTTT
CDR3 protein: CASSYVGAQVQPQHF

D gene: TRBD1
clone size: .
J gene: TRBJ2-1
V gene: TRBV7-3
CDR3 DNA: TGTGCCAGCAGGAAGACAGGGAGCTCCTACAATGAGCAGTTCTTC
CDR3 protein: CASRKTGSSYNEQFF

D gene: .
clone size: .
J gene: TRBJ2-3
V gene: TRBV20-1
CDR3 DNA: TGCAGTGCTAGTGCCCCGGGTACGCAGTATTTT
CDR3 protein: CSASAPGTQYF

D gene: .
clone size: .
J gene: TRBJ1-2
V gene: TRBV28
CDR3 DNA: TGTGCCAGCAGCCGTAATCAGGCTTATGGCTACACCTTC
CDR3 protein: CASSRNQAYGYTF